A selection of T cell receptor beta chains follows, all from one sample in a study of blood T cell repertoires in COVID-19. Produced via immunoSEQ multiplex PCR; TCRdb's table is partial and in-frame only. This table holds about 300,000 clones, over 70% found once. The sample consisted of peripheral blood. All receptors come from a woman in her forties or fifties with acute or convalescent COVID-19. Both conserved end residues are part of each CDR3. The order of the fields is V gene, D gene, CDR3 length, J gene, clone size, CDR3 protein, CDR3 DNA. A D gene is named only where the DNA matches it firmly. The size entry is marked missing in some rows and otherwise reads once, few, many or a size class.

TRBV7-9	TRBD2	13	TRBJ2-1	few	CASSRLANNEQFF	TGTGCCAGCAGCCGACTAGCCAACAATGAGCAGTTCTTC
TRBV24-1	NA	13	TRBJ1-4	NA	CATSDTTGEKLFF	TGTGCCACCAGTGATACCACAGGTGAAAAACTGTTTTTT
TRBV6-5	TRBD2	15	TRBJ2-2	NA	CASTEWGRVTGELFF	TGTGCCAGCACCGAATGGGGGAGGGTAACCGGGGAGCTGTTTTTT
TRBV19	NA	14	TRBJ1-1	NA	CASSRVDSNTEAFF	TGTGCCAGTAGTAGGGTAGACAGCAACACTGAAGCTTTCTTT
TRBV4-2	TRBD2	15	TRBJ2-1	NA	CASSQESSGSGEQFF	TGTGCCAGCAGCCAAGAGTCGAGCGGGAGCGGTGAGCAGTTCTTC
TRBV5-4	TRBD2	16	TRBJ2-7	NA	CASSSGTSGSVNEQYF	TGTGCCAGCAGCTCGGGGACTAGCGGGAGCGTCAACGAGCAGTACTTC
TRBV12-3/TRBV12-4	NA	12	TRBJ1-2	NA	CASSFQNYGYTF	TGTGCCAGCAGTTTTCAAAACTATGGCTACACCTTC
TRBV7-2	NA	15	TRBJ2-1	NA	CASSRDRDWRNEQFF	TGTGCCAGCAGCCGGGATCGGGACTGGAGAAATGAGCAGTTCTTC
TRBV3-1/TRBV3-2	TRBD1	14	TRBJ2-1	NA	CASSHNRGYNEQFF	TGTGCCAGCAGCCACAACAGGGGATACAATGAGCAGTTCTTC
TRBV12-3/TRBV12-4	TRBD1	13	TRBJ1-1	NA	CASSDRGNTEAFF	TGTGCCAGCTCCGACAGGGGGAACACTGAAGCTTTCTTT
TRBV7-9	NA	13	TRBJ1-2	NA	CASSLGQGLGYTF	TGTGCCAGCAGCTTAGGTCAGGGTCTAGGCTACACCTTC
TRBV24-1	TRBD1	15	TRBJ2-2	NA	CATSKDRGNTGELFF	TGTGCCACCAGCAAAGACAGGGGGAACACCGGGGAGCTGTTTTTT
TRBV7-9	NA	16	TRBJ1-2	NA	CASSLDPGEGLGGYTF	TGTGCCAGCAGCTTAGACCCCGGGGAGGGCCTCGGGGGCTACACCTTC
TRBV3-1/TRBV3-2	TRBD1	14	TRBJ2-5	many	CASSQFPRTGTQYF	TGTGCCAGCAGCCAATTCCCGCGGACAGGGACCCAGTACTTC
TRBV18	TRBD2	15	TRBJ2-3	NA	CASSGLAGALDTQYF	TGTGCCAGCTCAGGATTAGCGGGAGCTTTAGATACGCAGTATTTT
TRBV7-2	NA	15	TRBJ1-5	few	CASSVQGSGNQPQHF	TGTGCCAGCAGCGTACAGGGTTCAGGAAATCAGCCCCAGCATTTT
TRBV19	TRBD1	12	TRBJ1-2	NA	CASRGQGGGYTF	TGTGCCAGTAGGGGACAGGGGGGTGGCTACACCTTC
TRBV7-2	NA	15	TRBJ1-1	once	CASSPISGGYTEAFF	TGTGCCAGCAGCCCCATAAGCGGGGGCTACACTGAAGCTTTCTTT
TRBV5-4	TRBD2	16	TRBJ2-7	NA	CASSWGQTSRSYEQYF	TGTGCCAGCAGCTGGGGCCAGACTAGCCGATCCTACGAGCAGTACTTC
TRBV7-2	NA	14	TRBJ1-2	NA	CASSLKGGDYGYTF	TGTGCCAGCAGCTTAAAAGGGGGGGACTATGGCTACACCTTC
TRBV5-1	NA	13	TRBJ1-2	few	CASSLTANYGYTF	TGCGCCAGCAGCCTTACTGCGAACTATGGCTACACCTTC
TRBV19	TRBD1	16	TRBJ2-1	NA	CASSVDRGYSGDEQFF	TGTGCCAGTAGTGTGGACAGGGGGTATTCAGGGGATGAGCAGTTCTTC
TRBV28	TRBD1	16	TRBJ2-3	NA	CASSPWDRSSTDTQYF	TGTGCCAGCAGTCCGTGGGACAGGTCAAGCACAGATACGCAGTATTTT
TRBV7-9	TRBD1	16	TRBJ2-3	NA	CASSSDPGQGQDTQYF	TGTGCCAGCAGCTCTGACCCGGGACAGGGTCAAGATACGCAGTATTTT